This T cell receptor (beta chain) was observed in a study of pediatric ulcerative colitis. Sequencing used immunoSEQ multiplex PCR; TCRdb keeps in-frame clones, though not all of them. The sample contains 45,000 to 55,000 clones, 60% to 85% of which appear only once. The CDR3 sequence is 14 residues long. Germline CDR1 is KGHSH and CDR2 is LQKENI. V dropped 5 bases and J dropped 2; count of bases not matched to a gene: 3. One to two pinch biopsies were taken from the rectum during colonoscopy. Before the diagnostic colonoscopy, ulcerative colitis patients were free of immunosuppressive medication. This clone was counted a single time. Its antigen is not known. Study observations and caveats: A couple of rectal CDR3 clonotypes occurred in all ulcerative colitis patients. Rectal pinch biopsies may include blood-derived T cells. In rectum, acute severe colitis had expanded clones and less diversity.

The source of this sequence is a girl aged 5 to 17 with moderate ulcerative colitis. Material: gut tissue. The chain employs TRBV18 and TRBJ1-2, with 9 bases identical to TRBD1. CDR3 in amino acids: CASSDGTGNYGYTF. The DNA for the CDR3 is TGTGCCAGCTCAGACGGGACAGGGAACTATGGCTACACCTTC.